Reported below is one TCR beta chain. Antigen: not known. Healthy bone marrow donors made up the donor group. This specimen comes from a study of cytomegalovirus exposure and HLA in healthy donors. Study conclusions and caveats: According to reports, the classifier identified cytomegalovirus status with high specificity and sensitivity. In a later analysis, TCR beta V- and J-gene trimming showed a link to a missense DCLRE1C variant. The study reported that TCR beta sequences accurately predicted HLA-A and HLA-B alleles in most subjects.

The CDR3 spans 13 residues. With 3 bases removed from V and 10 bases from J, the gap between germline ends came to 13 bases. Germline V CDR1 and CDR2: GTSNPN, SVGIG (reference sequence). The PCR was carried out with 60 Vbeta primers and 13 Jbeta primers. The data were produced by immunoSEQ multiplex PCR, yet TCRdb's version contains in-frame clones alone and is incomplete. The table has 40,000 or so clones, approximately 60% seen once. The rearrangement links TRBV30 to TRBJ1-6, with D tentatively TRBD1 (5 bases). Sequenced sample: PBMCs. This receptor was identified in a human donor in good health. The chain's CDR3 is CAWSEGEGSPLHF. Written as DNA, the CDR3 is TGTGCCTGGAGCGAAGGGGAAGGATCACCCCTCCACTTT.